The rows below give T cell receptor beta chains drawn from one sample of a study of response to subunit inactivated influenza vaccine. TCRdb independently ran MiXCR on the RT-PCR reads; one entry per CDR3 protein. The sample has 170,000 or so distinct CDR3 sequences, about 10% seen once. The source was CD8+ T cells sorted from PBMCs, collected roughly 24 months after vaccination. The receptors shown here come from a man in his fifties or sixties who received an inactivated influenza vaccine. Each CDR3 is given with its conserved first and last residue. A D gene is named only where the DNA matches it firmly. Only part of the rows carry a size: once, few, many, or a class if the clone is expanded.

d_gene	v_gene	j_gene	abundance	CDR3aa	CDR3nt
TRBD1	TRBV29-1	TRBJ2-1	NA	CSVEATGGRYNEQFF	TGCAGCGTTGAAGCGACAGGGGGCCGGTACAATGAGCAGTTCTTC
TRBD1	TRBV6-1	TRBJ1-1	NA	CASSLQRPGGITEAFF	TGTGCCAGCAGCCTGCAGCGGCCAGGGGGAATTACTGAAGCTTTCTTT
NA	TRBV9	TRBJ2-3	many	CASTGLGADTQYF	TGTGCCAGCACCGGATTAGGGGCAGATACGCAGTATTTT
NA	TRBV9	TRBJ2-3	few	CASSVGVGLSTDTQYF	TGTGCCAGCAGCGTAGGGGTAGGACTATCCACAGATACGCAGTATTTT
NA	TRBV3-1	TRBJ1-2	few	CASSRYGTEFNYGYTF	TGTGCCAGCAGCCGCTACGGGACGGAGTTTAACTATGGCTACACCTTC
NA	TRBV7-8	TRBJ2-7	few	CASSLSIGESNEQYF	TGTGCCAGCAGCTTAAGTATAGGGGAGTCCAACGAGCAGTACTTC
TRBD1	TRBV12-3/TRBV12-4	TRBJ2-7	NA	CASSPGDRRPYEQYF	TGTGCCAGCAGCCCAGGGGACAGGCGACCCTACGAGCAGTACTTC
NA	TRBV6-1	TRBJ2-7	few	CASARQGMTYEQYF	TGTGCCAGCGCGAGACAAGGTATGACCTACGAGCAGTACTTC
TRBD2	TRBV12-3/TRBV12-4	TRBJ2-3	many	CASRGTRGSSPTDTQYF	TGTGCCAGCAGGGGGACTAGGGGGAGCTCCCCCACAGATACGCAGTATTTT
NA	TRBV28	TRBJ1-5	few	CASSFTGTSNQPQHF	TGTGCCAGCAGTTTCACCGGGACAAGTAATCAGCCCCAGCATTTT
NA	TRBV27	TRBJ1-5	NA	CASSWGLNQPQHF	TGTGCCAGCAGTTGGGGCTTGAATCAGCCCCAGCATTTT
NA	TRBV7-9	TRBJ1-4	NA	CASRRFANEKLFF	TGTGCCAGCAGGCGGTTTGCTAATGAAAAACTGTTTTTT
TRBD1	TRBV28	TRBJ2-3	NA	CASSFPTGESSTDTQYF	TGTGCCAGCAGTTTCCCGACAGGGGAATCTAGCACAGATACGCAGTATTTT
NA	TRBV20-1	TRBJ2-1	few	CSARQIQQFF	TGCAGTGCTAGACAAATCCAGCAGTTCTTC
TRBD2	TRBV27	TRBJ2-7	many	CASRPGGIPFEQYF	TGTGCCAGCAGGCCGGGGGGGATCCCTTTCGAGCAGTACTTC
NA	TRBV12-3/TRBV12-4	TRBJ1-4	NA	CASSPYGTATNEKLFF	TGTGCCAGCAGCCCGTACGGGACGGCAACTAATGAAAAACTGTTTTTT
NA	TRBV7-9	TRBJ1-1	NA	CASSLLGVAFF	TGTGCCAGCAGCTTACTGGGGGTAGCTTTCTTT
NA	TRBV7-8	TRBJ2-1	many	CASSLQGGNEQFF	TGTGCCAGCAGCTTACAGGGTGGGAATGAGCAGTTCTTC
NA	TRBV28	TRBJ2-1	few	CASSRFSYNEQFF	TGTGCCAGCAGCCGCTTCTCCTACAATGAGCAGTTCTTC
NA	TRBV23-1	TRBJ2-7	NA	CASSWRAAPHAEQYF	TGCGCCAGCAGTTGGAGGGCAGCCCCTCACGCCGAGCAGTACTTC
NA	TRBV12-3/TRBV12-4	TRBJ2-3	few	CASSLNPPLRTDTQYF	TGTGCCAGCAGTTTAAACCCCCCGCTAAGGACAGATACGCAGTATTTT
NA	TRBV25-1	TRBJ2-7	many	CASSLGEPYEQYF	TGTGCCAGCAGTCTCGGGGAACCCTACGAGCAGTACTTC
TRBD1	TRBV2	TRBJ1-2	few	CASSLGGQGYGYTF	TGTGCCAGCAGTTTGGGGGGACAGGGCTATGGCTACACCTTC
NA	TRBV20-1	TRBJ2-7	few	CSARPGRLLYEQYF	TGCAGTGCTAGACCCGGGCGGCTACTCTACGAGCAGTACTTC
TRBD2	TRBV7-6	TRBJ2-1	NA	CASSSPGGALAGDGEQFF	TGTGCCAGCAGCTCCCCCGGGGGGGCACTAGCGGGAGATGGTGAGCAGTTCTTC
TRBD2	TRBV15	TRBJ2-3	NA	CATSRGLAGSTDTQYF	TGTGCCACCAGCAGAGGACTAGCGGGATCGACAGATACGCAGTATTTT
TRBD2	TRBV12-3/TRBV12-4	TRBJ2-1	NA	CASSQGTSGRSGEQFF	TGTGCCAGCAGTCAGGGGACTAGCGGGAGGAGTGGTGAGCAGTTCTTC
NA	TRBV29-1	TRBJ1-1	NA	CSVDWRTEAFF	TGCAGCGTTGATTGGAGAACTGAAGCTTTCTTT
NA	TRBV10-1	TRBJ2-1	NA	CASSATYGNEQFF	TGCGCCAGCAGTGCAACTTATGGGAATGAGCAGTTCTTC
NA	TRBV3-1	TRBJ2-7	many	CASSQEADTYEQYF	TGTGCCAGCAGCCAAGAAGCGGACACATACGAGCAGTACTTC
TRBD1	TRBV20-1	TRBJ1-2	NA	CSARGGDRGPNYGYTF	TGCAGTGCTAGAGGGGGGGACAGGGGGCCAAACTATGGCTACACCTTC
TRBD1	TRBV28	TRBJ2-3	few	CASSPTGERATDTQYF	TGTGCCAGCAGTCCCACAGGGGAAAGGGCCACAGATACGCAGTATTTT
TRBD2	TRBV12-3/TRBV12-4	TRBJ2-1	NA	CASSFSGSFNEQFF	TGTGCCAGCAGTTTCAGCGGGAGTTTCAATGAGCAGTTCTTC
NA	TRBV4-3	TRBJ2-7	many	CASSQEMGISYEQYF	TGCGCCAGCAGCCAAGAAATGGGAATCAGCTACGAGCAGTACTTC
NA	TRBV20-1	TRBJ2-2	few	CSARAQNTGELFF	TGCAGTGCTCGGGCGCAGAACACCGGGGAGCTGTTTTTT
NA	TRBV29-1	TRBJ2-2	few	CSVVRDLNTGELFF	TGCAGCGTCGTCCGGGACTTAAACACCGGGGAGCTGTTTTTT
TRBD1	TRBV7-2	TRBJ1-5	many	CASSLTGFNQPQHF	TGTGCCAGCAGCTTGACAGGGTTCAATCAGCCCCAGCATTTT
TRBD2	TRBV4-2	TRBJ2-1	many	CASSQNSGRGDEQFF	TGTGCCAGCAGCCAGAATAGCGGGAGGGGGGATGAGCAGTTCTTC
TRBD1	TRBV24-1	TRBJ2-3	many	CATSEGQESRTDTQYF	TGTGCCACCAGTGAGGGACAGGAGTCCCGCACAGATACGCAGTATTTT
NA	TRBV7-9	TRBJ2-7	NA	CASSSRDGDVYEQYF	TGTGCCAGCAGCTCCCGGGACGGGGATGTCTACGAGCAGTACTTC
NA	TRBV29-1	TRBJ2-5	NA	CSTAGTETQYF	TGCAGCACCGCGGGGACGGAGACCCAGTACTTC
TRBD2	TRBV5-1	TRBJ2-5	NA	CASSPGLAGVYETQYF	TGCGCCAGCAGCCCCGGACTAGCGGGAGTGTATGAGACCCAGTACTTC
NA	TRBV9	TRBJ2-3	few	CASKGGVADTQYF	TGTGCCAGCAAAGGGGGAGTCGCAGATACGCAGTATTTT
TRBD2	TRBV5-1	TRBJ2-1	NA	CASSEVSGIGYNEQFF	TGCGCCAGCAGCGAGGTGAGCGGGATTGGATACAATGAGCAGTTCTTC
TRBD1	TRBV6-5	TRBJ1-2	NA	CASSFSSDRNYGYTF	TGTGCCAGCAGTTTTTCTTCGGACAGGAACTATGGCTACACCTTC
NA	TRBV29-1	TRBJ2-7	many	CSVEERRSGDYEQYF	TGCAGCGTTGAAGAGAGGAGGTCAGGGGACTACGAGCAGTACTTC
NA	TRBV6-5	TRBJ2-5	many	CASSYGLVQETQYF	TGTGCCAGCAGTTACGGCCTAGTTCAAGAGACCCAGTACTTC